The 21 T cell receptor beta chains reported below all come from one sample, sequenced in a study of T cell responses to AZD1222 COVID-19 vaccine. The repertoire was sequenced with immunoSEQ multiplex PCR; TCRdb's copy has only in-frame clones and lacks some. The sample includes tens of thousands of clones, 65% to 90% of them seen just once. The sample was peripheral blood, taken on day 0 of AZD1222 vaccination. The origin of the receptors is an adult in good health.

The V and J genes are TRBV28 and TRBJ1-5; D gene uncertain. Germline CDR1 MDHEN, CDR2 SYDVKM. Trimming removed 6 bases from V and 3 bases from J, with 6 bases in between. The CDR3 extends over 12 amino acids. The DNA of the CDR3 is TGTGCCAGCAGGGTTATCAATCAGCCCCAGCATTTT. Protein sequence: CASRVINQPQHF.

This clone was found once. The chain employs TRBV12-3 or TRBV12-4 and TRBJ1-1, with no clear D. CDR3 size: 13 residues. The V and J ends lost 0 bases and 11 bases respectively, with 13 bases between them. CDR3 coding DNA: TGTGCCAGCAGTTTAGCGGAGGGCTTCTCTGCTTTCTTT. Translation gives CASSLAEGFSAFF.

The rearrangement links TRBV9 to TRBJ2-7; a weak D match, TRBD1 (6 bases). V lost 0 bases and J lost 5, with 12 bases in between. Germline values: CDR1 SGDLS, CDR2 YYNGEE. The CDR3 runs 14 residues. This chain's CDR3 is CASSVGRGFDEQYF. The CDR3 coding sequence is TGTGCCAGCAGCGTAGGCAGGGGTTTCGACGAGCAGTACTTC.

This clone appeared a single time. This chain connects TRBV29-1 to TRBJ1-2, with D maybe TRBD1 (5 bases). CDR1 is SQVTM and CDR2 is ANQGSEA in the germline V gene. The CDR3 sequence is 12 residues long. With 7 bases removed from V and 0 bases from J, the gap between germline ends came to 9 bases. In DNA form, the CDR3 reads TGCAGCGCGCGACAGTCTAACTATGGCTACACCTTC. This encodes CSARQSNYGYTF.

The rearrangement joins TRBV25-1 to TRBJ2-1, with D possibly being TRBD2 (6 bases). The CDR3 is 15 residues long. The germline CDR1 and CDR2 sequences are MGHDK and SYGVNS. Trimming took off 2 bases at V and 5 bases at J, with 13 bases between the two ends. DNA for the CDR3: TGTGCCAGCAGTGAACCGGGGACTGGAAACAATGAGCAGTTCTTC. Protein sequence: CASSEPGTGNNEQFF.

The chain employs TRBV2 and TRBJ2-6, with TRBD1 matching over 9 bases. With 4 bases clipped from V and 2 bases from J, the junction kept 3 bases outside the gene matches. Germline values: CDR1 SNHLY, CDR2 FYNNEI. The CDR3 totals 16 residues. For the CDR3, the DNA is TGTGCCAGCAGTGCAACAGGGGGCGCTGGGGCCAACGTCCTGACTTTC. It encodes CASSATGGAGANVLTF.

The rearrangement links TRBV19 to TRBJ2-3, with D perhaps being TRBD1 or TRBD2 (5 bases each). V was cut by 1 base and J by 1 base, with 9 bases left in between. The CDR3 is made up of 15 amino acids. The germline V gene has CDR1 LNHDA and CDR2 SQIVND (reference sequence). The CDR3 loop is CASSIVRGGTDTQYF. The CDR3 DNA reads as TGTGCCAGTAGTATAGTCCGGGGCGGCACAGATACGCAGTATTTT.

This chain links TRBV7-9 with TRBJ1-2, with 7 bases lining up with TRBD1. The germline gives CDR1 SEHNR, CDR2 FQNEAQ (reference sequence). CDR3 length: 14 amino acids. The trim removed 5 bases at V and 8 bases at J, leaving 11 bases unmatched. Here the CDR3 reads CASSQLQGREGYTF. In DNA form, the CDR3 reads TGTGCCAGCAGCCAGCTACAGGGGAGGGAAGGCTACACCTTC.

There are a few counts of this clone. The CDR3 bases are TGTGCCAGCAGCTTTCAACGGGACAGCTTGTACGAGCAGTACTTC. Translating gives CASSFQRDSLYEQYF. The V gene is TRBV7-2, the J gene TRBJ2-7; 7 bases are shared with TRBD1. V lost 3 bases, J lost 4 bases, and 9 bases stayed unmatched. Per the germline V gene, CDR1 is SGHTA and CDR2 is FQGNSA. The CDR3 runs to 15 residues.

V gene TRBV5-1 combines with J gene TRBJ1-1; TRBD1 agrees at 8 bases. There are 16 residues in the CDR3. Trimming cost V 4 bases and J 1 base; bases outside gene matches: 9. Looked up from germline, CDR1 is SGHRS and CDR2 is YFSETQ. CDR3 amino acids: CASSTQGVMRNTEAFF. The CDR3 coding sequence is TGCGCCAGCAGCACACAGGGGGTAATGAGGAACACTGAAGCTTTCTTT.

V and J are TRBV18 and TRBJ2-7; D is ambiguous. Trimming stripped 5 bases from V and 4 bases from J, with 9 bases between. Germline CDR1 and CDR2: KGHSH and LQKENI. The CDR3 length is 12 residues. The CDR3 sequence is CASSTAPYEQYF. For the CDR3, the DNA is TGTGCCAGCTCAACGGCCCCATACGAGCAGTACTTC. The whole variable domain, remainder taken from reference TRBV18 and TRBJ2-7, is NAGVMQNPRHLVRRRGQEARLRCSPMKGHSHVYWYRQLPEEGLKFMVYLQKENIIDESGMPKERFSAEFPKEGPSILRIQQVVRGDSAAYFCASSTAPYEQYFGPGTRLTVT.

The CDR3 sequence: CAISTRGEQYF. The CDR3 DNA is TGTGCCATCTCAACCCGAGGCGAGCAGTACTTC. The chain links TRBV10-3 to TRBJ2-7; unclear D gene. V lost 8 bases, J lost 6 bases, and 11 bases lay in between. The CDR3 contains 11 residues. CDR1 ENHRY and CDR2 SYGVKD come from the germline V gene.

This chain uses TRBV28 with TRBJ2-7; D perhaps matches TRBD2 (6 bases). The CDR3 totals 15 residues. Germline assignment: CDR1 MDHEN and CDR2 SYDVKM. V was clipped by 6 bases and J by 4 bases, with 19 bases between them. The CDR3 coding sequence is TGTGCCAGCAGAGTGGTAGGGATCGCGGGGTACGAGCAGTACTTC. The encoded protein is CASRVVGIAGYEQYF.

The chain links TRBV7-6 to TRBJ1-6; maybe TRBD1 (5 bases). Trimming took off 5 bases at V and 4 bases at J, with 15 bases between the two ends. The CDR3 contains 16 residues. The V gene's germline CDR1 is SGHVS and CDR2 FNYEAQ. The CDR3 sequence is CASSPQGGGYNSPLHF. For the CDR3, the DNA is TGTGCCAGCAGCCCCCAGGGTGGGGGTTATAATTCACCCCTCCACTTT.

The count of this clone is one. The rearrangement uses TRBV6-5 and TRBJ1-2; weak D call: TRBD1 (6 bases). Germline V gene data show CDR1 as MNHEY and CDR2 as SVGAGI. The CDR3 runs to 12 residues. V lost 1 base, J lost 7 bases, and 7 bases lay in between. The CDR3, as DNA: TGTGCCAGCAGTTACTTAGGGGGTGGCTACACCTTC. Translating gives CASSYLGGGYTF.

This rearrangement joins TRBV5-4 to TRBJ2-5, with a tentative D call TRBD1 (6 bases). The length of the CDR3 is 14 residues. The germline gives CDR1 SGHNT, CDR2 YYREEE (reference sequence). V was pared by 3 bases and J by 5 bases, with 14 bases between. As DNA, the CDR3 is TGTGCCAGCAGCTCCCTCCAGGGGCCGGAGACCCAGTACTTC. This sequence encodes CASSSLQGPETQYF.

V is TRBV18 and J is TRBJ1-3; no clear D. CDR3 length equals 14 residues. With 4 bases removed from V and 0 bases from J, the gap between germline ends came to 7 bases. Germline V gene lookup returns CDR1 KGHSH and CDR2 LQKENI. The CDR3: CASSRAASGNTIYF. The CDR3 DNA is TGTGCCAGCTCACGGGCCGCCTCTGGAAACACCATATATTTT.

The sample holds one count of this clone. The chain joins TRBV4-1 to TRBJ2-2, with D possibly TRBD1 on 7 matching bases. Trimming shortened V by 0 bases and J by 6 bases, and 20 bases separated the two germline ends. This CDR3 contains 18 residues. Germline CDR1 and CDR2: MGHRA and YSYEKL. The CDR3 spells CASSQDPEGARLPGELFF. The DNA for the CDR3 is TGCGCCAGCAGCCAAGATCCGGAGGGGGCGCGACTCCCCGGGGAGCTGTTTTTT.

The V gene is TRBV24-1, the J gene TRBJ2-5; TRBD2 matches at 12 bases. Germline V lookup: CDR1 KGHDR, CDR2 SFDVKD. The CDR3 covers 15 residues. J was trimmed by 4 bases and V by 4 bases; bases with no gene match: 3. The CDR3 region has the DNA TGTGCCACCAGTGACCCGACTAGCGGGGGAGAGACCCAGTACTTC. Translated: CATSDPTSGGETQYF.

V usage is TRBV18 and J usage is TRBJ1-1; tentatively, D is TRBD1 (5 bases). Looked up from germline, CDR1 is KGHSH and CDR2 is LQKENI. The CDR3 consists of 16 residues. Trimming shortened V by 1 base and J by 5 bases, and 17 bases separated the two germline ends. CDR3 residues: CASSPQVTARGTEAFF. For the CDR3, the DNA is TGTGCCAGCTCACCACAAGTGACAGCTCGAGGGACTGAAGCTTTCTTT.

The rearrangement uses TRBV10-2 and TRBJ2-7; 11 nucleotides match TRBD2. Germline CDR1 and CDR2: WSHSY and SAAADI. The CDR3 is 13 amino acids. V lost 8 bases and J lost 3; bases outside the gene matches: 3. CDR3 sequence: CASGGTSGYEQYF. The CDR3 DNA reads as TGCGCCAGCGGCGGGACTAGCGGCTACGAGCAGTACTTC.